This is a list of T cell receptor beta chains from one sample in a study of CD8 T cells in Susac syndrome. One entry per CDR3 protein, called by TCRdb with MiXCR from the immunoSEQ multiplex PCR reads. In the table there are approximately 150,000 distinct CDR3 sequences, approximately 95% of which are singletons. The sequencing input was CD4+ T cells from PBMCs. All receptors derive from a human donor in good health. Each CDR3 is given with its conserved first and last residue. The D gene is left open where the match is weak. Size values are once, few and many counts, or a class for expanded clones, and some rows have none.

cdr3_length	clone_size	d_call	v_call	j_call	cdr3_aa	cdr3_nt
14	.	TRBD2	TRBV19	TRBJ2-2	CASSSGRYTGELFF	TGTGCCAGTAGTAGCGGGAGGTATACCGGGGAGCTGTTTTTT
11	.	.	TRBV20-1	TRBJ2-7	CSAGGAYEQYF	TGCAGTGCTGGCGGAGCATACGAGCAGTACTTC
13	.	.	TRBV27	TRBJ2-7	CASSLSKGSEQYF	TGTGCCAGCAGTTTATCGAAAGGTTCCGAGCAGTACTTC
13	.	.	TRBV5-6	TRBJ1-2	CASSLATALPYTF	TGTGCCAGCAGCTTGGCCACAGCTTTGCCCTACACCTTC
14	.	TRBD2	TRBV7-2	TRBJ2-3	CASRPGLAADTQYF	TGTGCCAGCAGGCCTGGACTAGCAGCAGATACGCAGTATTTT
14	.	TRBD1	TRBV7-9	TRBJ1-2	CASSSPRDSYGYTF	TGTGCCAGCAGCTCCCCCCGGGACAGCTATGGCTACACCTTC
15	.	TRBD2	TRBV7-2	TRBJ2-3	CASSLAEGPTDTQYF	TGTGCCAGCAGCCTAGCGGAGGGCCCGACAGATACGCAGTATTTT
16	.	.	TRBV24-1	TRBJ2-6	CATSDPKGPGANVLTF	TGTGCCACCAGTGACCCCAAGGGCCCTGGGGCCAACGTCCTGACTTTC
15	.	TRBD1	TRBV24-1	TRBJ2-5	CATSEGTGLGETQYF	TGTGCCACCAGTGAAGGGACAGGGCTCGGGGAGACCCAGTACTTC
14	.	.	TRBV9	TRBJ1-6	CASSVEVGNSPLHF	TGTGCCAGCAGCGTAGAGGTTGGAAATTCACCCCTCCACTTT
17	.	TRBD1	TRBV27	TRBJ1-2	CASSYWTGAGANYGYTF	TGTGCCAGCAGTTATTGGACAGGAGCCGGGGCTAACTATGGCTACACCTTC
14	.	TRBD2	TRBV7-9	TRBJ2-1	CASSPRLAGHEQFF	TGTGCCAGCAGCCCGCGACTAGCGGGACATGAGCAGTTCTTC
14	.	TRBD1	TRBV29-1	TRBJ1-1	CSVLNQGVNTEAFF	TGCAGCGTTTTGAACCAGGGGGTGAACACTGAAGCTTTCTTT
16	.	.	TRBV20-1	TRBJ2-3	CSAPRGLFISTDTQYF	TGCAGTGCTCCCCGTGGACTCTTTATTAGCACAGATACGCAGTATTTT
14	.	.	TRBV6-1	TRBJ1-1	CASSPLFMNTEAFF	TGTGCCAGCAGCCCACTCTTCATGAACACTGAAGCTTTCTTT
13	.	.	TRBV20-1	TRBJ2-2	CSASLANTGELFF	TGCAGTGCTAGTCTAGCGAACACCGGGGAGCTGTTTTTT
13	.	.	TRBV20-1	TRBJ2-5	CSAPDLYQETQYF	TGCAGTGCTCCTGACTTGTACCAAGAGACCCAGTACTTC
15	.	TRBD2	TRBV2	TRBJ2-3	CASSELAGGTDTQYF	TGTGCCAGCAGTGAGCTTGCGGGAGGCACAGATACGCAGTATTTT
14	.	.	TRBV20-1	TRBJ2-7	CSARVGTNSYEQYF	TGCAGTGCTAGAGTCGGGACAAACTCCTACGAGCAGTACTTC
15	.	.	TRBV5-1	TRBJ1-2	CASSLGQAANYGYTF	TGCGCCAGCAGCTTGGGACAGGCTGCTAACTATGGCTACACCTTC
14	once	.	TRBV20-1	TRBJ1-1	CSALRGFRGTEAFF	TGCAGTGCCCTTAGGGGATTCCGTGGCACTGAAGCTTTCTTT
14	.	.	TRBV6-4	TRBJ1-2	CASSQTFGSSGYTF	TGTGCCAGCAGTCAGACATTCGGGTCAAGTGGCTACACCTTC
16	once	TRBD1	TRBV5-6	TRBJ1-1	CASSRGQGSGRTEAFF	TGTGCCAGCAGCAGGGGACAGGGAAGCGGGCGCACTGAAGCTTTCTTT
15	.	.	TRBV20-1	TRBJ2-3	CSARDLPGGTDTQYF	TGCAGTGCTAGAGATTTACCGGGAGGCACAGATACGCAGTATTTT
12	.	.	TRBV12-5	TRBJ2-3	CASGLSTDTQYF	TGTGCTAGTGGTTTGAGCACAGATACGCAGTATTTT
15	.	TRBD1	TRBV25-1	TRBJ1-2	CASSEPGTGVYGYTF	TGTGCCAGCAGTGAACCCGGGACAGGGGTCTATGGCTACACCTTC
14	.	.	TRBV29-1	TRBJ2-1	CSVEMGRIYNEQFF	TGCAGCGTTGAAATGGGGAGAATTTACAATGAGCAGTTCTTC
14	once	.	TRBV6-6	TRBJ1-1	CASSYSGADTEAFF	TGTGCCAGCAGTTACTCTGGGGCAGACACTGAAGCTTTCTTT
13	.	TRBD1	TRBV14	TRBJ2-3	CASSQLTGGTQYF	TGTGCCAGCAGCCAATTGACAGGGGGTACGCAGTATTTT